This T cell receptor beta chain stems from a study of blood T cells in healthy people across ages (dated by TCRdb to 2013 to 2016). As for the study more broadly: In model experiments, roughly one uniquely barcoded TCR beta cDNA molecule per two T cells was captured by template switching. To track age-related changes in TCR beta repertoire diversity, the study relied on deep sequencing normalized with unique cDNA molecular identifiers. The donors were split into four age groups: young (average 16 years), middle-aged (39), aged (over 55) and long-lived (approximately 80). Using the same blood draw, the study looked at two additional independent replicas of 1 million unique cDNA reads for two donors, one aged 18 to 30 and the other aged 80 or older.

Systemically healthy Caucasian individuals from Russia, around 38 in total and aged roughly 6 to 100 years, were included as donors. Roughly 10 milliliters of peripheral blood were drawn from each donor into EDTA-treated Vacutainer tubes. PBMCs were isolated by Ficoll-Paque density-gradient centrifugation, with at least 7 million obtained per sample. Trizol reagent was used to extract total RNA from the PBMCs, yielding at least 5.5 micrograms per sample. Naive CD45RAhigh/CD27high T cell percentages were measured by flow cytometry on a PBMC aliquot from every donor. The paper as a whole reports these results and caveats: Observed TCR beta diversity correlated strongly with the percentage of naive T cells measured by flow cytometry. The CMV infection status of donors was not known, potentially confounding age-related changes in expanded clonotypes. As age increased, observed TCR beta diversity per million T cells dropped in a roughly linear way, and a significant reduction was already evident by age about 40. Compared with the aged group, more naive CD4+ T cells, fewer expanded clones and increased TCR diversity were shown by the long-lived group, suggesting age selection. Because profiling used bulk unsorted PBMCs, naive and antigen-experienced compartments could not be compared conclusively. Total diversity estimates from one million sequenced T cells were considered lower bounds and underestimates.

The library was produced with 5' RACE. The sequencer was an Illumina HiSeq 2500. A second PCR of roughly 7 to 12 cycles was run with a J-beta primer mix and a sample-barcoded 5' primer. Each TCR beta cDNA molecule received a unique molecular identifier from a template-switch 5' adaptor carrying 12 random nucleotides. At least 3 million CDR3-containing paired-end reads were obtained from each sample. First-strand cDNA synthesis was performed from all RNA using the Mint cDNA synthesis kit, with priming by a TRBC-specific oligonucleotide. Following uracil-DNA glycosylase treatment, a first 18-cycle PCR with universal primers M1SS and BC2_uni_R was performed on all cDNA. As for how the authors treated the data: For normalization, 1 million high-quality reads were randomly selected from each sample, with every read carrying a distinct molecular identifier. Instead of being binned into consensus sequences, reads that shared molecular identifiers were thrown out. MiTCR, set to a Q25 quality threshold and the strictest error-elimination algorithm, was used for CDR3 identification, clonotype clustering and error correction. A nonparametric unseen species model using Euler transformation provided a lower-bound estimate of total TCR beta diversity. TCRdb trimmed public reads at Q25 via fastp, called clones via MiXCR and kept in-frame beta chains. Rows merge per CDR3 protein into single entries with the most common DNA and genes. The V and J calls follow TCRdb's processing rather than the paper's. This sample holds about 930,000 distinct CDR3 sequences; about 27% were observed only once. The ten largest account for 10% of the sample.

Of note for this clonotype: Its antigen specificity is not known. Base quality data are lacking; no much larger clone is found one base away.

Per the germline V gene, SGHTA is the CDR1 and FQGTGA is the CDR2. V is cut by 4 bases and J by 7 bases, and the space between the germline ends is 19 bases. From the cysteine up to the phenylalanine, the CDR3 has a length of 15 residues. Solely the CDR3 DNA is kept, with 45 bases framed from the first base. The data also belong to a second study, concerning T cells of mothers and their children. The second study's paper adds: The donors were nine systemically healthy Caucasian individuals, made up of three mothers and their six children. cDNA synthesis consumed the entire amount of extracted RNA, loaded at around 1.5 ug RNA in each 15 ul reaction. In the second PCR, the M1S primer introduced both the sample barcodes and 2-4 random nucleotides. Over 9.5 million TCR beta CDR3 reads were obtained for each mother, and 2.5 million to 3 million reads were obtained for each child. In both related and unrelated pairs, thymic selection shapes the output of TCR recombination in a similar way, with inherited differences having only a minor effect. Normalized repertoire overlap was always found to be slightly, but never significantly, higher in related mother-child pairs than in unrelated mother-child pairs. With a sensitivity of 90 to 100 clones per million clonotypes, no persistent microchimeric T cell clones were detected. Deep NGS was used in the study to compare the TCR beta repertoires of mothers and children and to look for features that separate related mother-child pairs from unrelated individuals. Mothers averaged roughly 40 +/- 4 years of age and children averaged approximately 11 +/- 4 years. After adapters were ligated using NEBNext reagents, the libraries underwent 100+100 nt paired-end sequencing on an Illumina HiSeq 2000. To prevent cross-contamination, the mother and child libraries were prepared a month apart and were sequenced in separate runs. For each donor, between 500,000 and 2,000,000 distinct TCR beta clonotypes were identified. Naive TCR beta clonotypes were estimated from low-frequency clonotypes matched to each donor's FACS-determined naive share, without sorting.

Source material: blood. The chain joins TRBV7-3 to TRBJ1-2; D gene: possibly TRBD1, on 5 matching bases. This TCR came from a woman between 35 and 50 years old in good health. The CDR3 corresponds to CASSSNSGTKSGYTF. Here is the DNA: TGTGCCAGCAGCTCGAACTCCGGGACCAAGTCTGGCTACACCTTC.